This T cell receptor (beta chain) was retrieved from a study of cytomegalovirus exposure and HLA in healthy donors. General study results and limits: Prediction of most subjects' HLA-A and HLA-B alleles by TCR beta sequences was reportedly accurate. According to reports, the classifier identified cytomegalovirus status with high specificity and sensitivity.

PCR was performed using 60 Vbeta and 13 Jbeta primers. Profiled with immunoSEQ multiplex PCR; TCRdb holds only in-frame clones, not every one. The sample lists 200,000 or so clones, more than 75% seen once, with 2% to 3% in the top ten. Regarding this clone: Its antigen is unidentified.

CDR3 length: 13 residues. The ends were cut back, 4 bases at V and 5 bases at J, with 13 bases in the middle. In germline, CDR1 is SGHRS, CDR2 YFSETQ. The chain employs TRBV5-1 and TRBJ2-7; D uncertain. The sample taken for sequencing was PBMCs. The source of this sequence is a woman aged 45-65 years in good health and CMV-seropositive. The CDR3 DNA follows: TGCGCCAGCAGCCAACTAACGCCGAACGAGCAGTACTTC. Residues: CASSQLTPNEQYF.